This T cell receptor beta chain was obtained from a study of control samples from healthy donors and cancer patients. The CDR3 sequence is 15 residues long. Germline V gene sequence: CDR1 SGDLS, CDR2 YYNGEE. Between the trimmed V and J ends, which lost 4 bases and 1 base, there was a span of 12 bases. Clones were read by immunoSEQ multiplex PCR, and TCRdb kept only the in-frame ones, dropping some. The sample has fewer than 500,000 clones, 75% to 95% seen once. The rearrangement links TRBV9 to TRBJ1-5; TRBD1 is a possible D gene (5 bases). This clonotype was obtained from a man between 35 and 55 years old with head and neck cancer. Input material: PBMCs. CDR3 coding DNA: TGTGCCAGCAGCCCTCAGGGTCGAAGCAATCAGCCCCAGCATTTT. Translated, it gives CASSPQGRSNQPQHF.